Listed below are T cell receptor beta chains from one sample, sequenced in a study of OX40 agonist ivuxolimab in advanced cancers. Only in-frame clones appear in the TCRdb table, and some are missing; sequencing was by immunoSEQ multiplex PCR. The data show 13,000 to 15,000 clones, approximately 80% seen once. The input for sequencing was CD4+ or CD8+ T cells sorted from blood, taken in a trial of the OX40 agonist ivuxolimab. Receptor source: an adult with an advanced solid tumor such as melanoma, head and neck, liver or kidney cancer. CDR3s include the opening cysteine and the closing phenylalanine or tryptophan. The order of the fields is V gene, J gene, clone size, D gene, CDR3 DNA, CDR3 protein. The D gene is left open where the match is weak. For some rows the clone size is stated as once, few or many, or as a class when expanded; others skip it.

>TRBV30|TRBJ2-3|-|-
TGTGCCTGGAGTGTTTACGCTAGCACAGATACGCAGTATTTT
CAWSVYASTDTQYF
>TRBV19|TRBJ2-3|-|-
TGTGCCAGTAGTAACCCCCCATCGGGAGAAAGCGCAGATACGCAGTATTTT
CASSNPPSGESADTQYF
>TRBV19|TRBJ1-2|-|-
TGTGCCAGTAACGGGCACGGACGGGGACTCGTTGGCTACACCTTC
CASNGHGRGLVGYTF
>TRBV29-1|TRBJ2-2|-|-
TGCAGCGTTGAATATAGGGGTAAAGAAAACACCGGGGAGCTGTTTTTT
CSVEYRGKENTGELFF
>TRBV4-1|TRBJ1-1|once|-
TGCGCCAGCAGCCAAGGGATGACGGGAGAAGCTTTCTTT
CASSQGMTGEAFF
>TRBV5-1|TRBJ2-1|-|-
TGCGCCAGCAGGGAGAGCTCCTACAATGAGCAGTTCTTC
CASRESSYNEQFF
>TRBV7-9|TRBJ2-1|-|-
TGTGCCAGCAGTAGCCAGACCCACGAGCAGTTCTTC
CASSSQTHEQFF
>TRBV2|TRBJ1-2|-|-
TGTGCCAGCAGTGAAGGGCAGAGCTATGGCTACACCTTC
CASSEGQSYGYTF
>TRBV11-2|TRBJ1-5|-|TRBD1
TGTGCCAGCAGCCAGACAGGGGAGAGCAATCAGCCCCAGCATTTT
CASSQTGESNQPQHF
>TRBV25-1|TRBJ2-5|few|-
TGTGCCAGCAGTGAATATATGGGCGGAGAGACCCAGTACTTC
CASSEYMGGETQYF
>TRBV9|TRBJ1-4|-|TRBD1
TGTGCCAGCAGCTCGACAAACAGGGGGCTGAGTGAAAAACTGTTTTTT
CASSSTNRGLSEKLFF
>TRBV6-5|TRBJ1-5|-|TRBD1
TGTGCCAGCAGGCCTCGGACAGGGTTTCAGCCCCAGCATTTT
CASRPRTGFQPQHF
>TRBV2|TRBJ1-2|-|-
TGTGCCAGCAGTGAATTGGGGAACTATGGCTACACCTTC
CASSELGNYGYTF
>TRBV7-6|TRBJ1-2|-|-
TGTGCCAGCAGCTTAGTGTCAGGCCTCGTTAATAACTACACCTTC
CASSLVSGLVNNYTF
>TRBV28|TRBJ2-1|-|-
TGTGCCAGCTCCACAGGGTTATCCTACAATGAGCAGTTCTTC
CASSTGLSYNEQFF
>TRBV7-9|TRBJ2-5|few|TRBD1
TGTGCCAGCAGCCCACGGACAGGGGGCTCGGAGACCCAGTACTTC
CASSPRTGGSETQYF
>TRBV19|TRBJ2-1|-|TRBD2
TGTGCCAGTAGTACCCTAGCGGGAGGCCTGTACAATGAGCAGTTCTTC
CASSTLAGGLYNEQFF
>TRBV5-4|TRBJ2-5|few|TRBD2
TGTGCCAGCAGCTTGGGAGGTAGCGGGGGTCAAGAGACCCAGTACTTC
CASSLGGSGGQETQYF
>TRBV7-8|TRBJ1-2|-|-
TGTGCCAGCAGCTTACAGGACAGATATGGCTACACCTTC
CASSLQDRYGYTF
>TRBV9|TRBJ2-5|-|TRBD2
TGTGCCAGCAGCGTAGAGGGGCTAGCGGGAGGACAAGAGACCCAGTACTTC
CASSVEGLAGGQETQYF
>TRBV27|TRBJ1-3|-|-
TGTGCCAGCAGTTTAGGGAACAGGGCTGGAAACACCATATATTTT
CASSLGNRAGNTIYF
>TRBV29-1|TRBJ2-7|-|-
TGCAGCGTTGAAGGATTCGTGGACGCTAACTACGAGCAGTACTTC
CSVEGFVDANYEQYF
>TRBV19|TRBJ2-5|few|TRBD1
TGTGCCAGTAGTCGAGACCAGACAGGGTTCCTCGAGACCCAGTACTTC
CASSRDQTGFLETQYF
>TRBV5-1|TRBJ2-7|-|-
TGCGCCAGCAGCTTGGAGGGCAGGGGCCACGAGCAGTACTTC
CASSLEGRGHEQYF
>TRBV19|TRBJ2-7|-|-
TGTGCCAGTAGTATCGGGACCGCTTCCTACGAGCAGTACTTC
CASSIGTASYEQYF
>TRBV27|TRBJ1-5|few|-
TGTGCCAGCAGTTTCGGCGGCCGGCATCAGCCCCAGCATTTT
CASSFGGRHQPQHF
>TRBV28|TRBJ2-5|medium-sized|TRBD2
TGTGCCAGCAGTTTAATAGCGGGAGACGGTCGGGAGACCCAGTACTTC
CASSLIAGDGRETQYF
>TRBV4-1|TRBJ2-6|-|-
TGCGCCAGCAGCCAAGAGGACTCTGGGGCCAACGTCCTGACTTTC
CASSQEDSGANVLTF
>TRBV5-4|TRBJ2-2|once|-
TGTGCCAGCAGCTTGACAGACACCGGGGAGCTGTTTTTT
CASSLTDTGELFF
>TRBV5-5|TRBJ2-1|-|-
TGTGCCAGCAGCGCCGGTACTAGCATGGATGAGCAGTTCTTC
CASSAGTSMDEQFF
>TRBV19|TRBJ2-7|medium-sized|TRBD2
TGTGCCAGTAGTATAGCCGGTAGCGGGAGCCTCAACGAGCAGTACTTC
CASSIAGSGSLNEQYF
>TRBV7-8|TRBJ1-4|-|-
TGTGCCAGCAGCTCCGACCCCGCCGGCGAAAAACTGTTTTTT
CASSSDPAGEKLFF
>TRBV19|TRBJ1-1|-|-
TGTGCCAGTAGTAGGTTAGGGGGGGTTCCAGAAGCTTTCTTT
CASSRLGGVPEAFF
>TRBV27|TRBJ1-1|-|TRBD1
TGTGCCAGCAGTTTGACAGGGGGACCGAACACTGAAGCTTTCTTT
CASSLTGGPNTEAFF
>TRBV29-1|TRBJ2-1|-|-
TGCAGCGTCCAAGGTGGGCCAACCTTAAGATACGGGCAGTTCTTC
CSVQGGPTLRYGQFF
>TRBV5-4|TRBJ2-1|-|TRBD2
TGTGCCACCGGGGGGAGGTTGACCTCCTACAATGAGCAGTTCTTC
CATGGRLTSYNEQFF
>TRBV5-1|TRBJ1-5|-|TRBD1
TGCGCCAGCAGCTTGACAGGACAGGGGTGGCCCCAGCATTTT
CASSLTGQGWPQHF
>TRBV7-6|TRBJ2-7|-|-
TGTGCCAGCAGCTTCGGGGAACCCTACGAGCAGTACTTC
CASSFGEPYEQYF
>TRBV6-6|TRBJ2-1|-|TRBD2
TGTGCCAGCAGAACCGGGACTAGCGGATACAATGAGCAGTTCTTC
CASRTGTSGYNEQFF
>TRBV7-6|TRBJ2-1|once|-
TGTGCCAGCAGCTTAGCGAACCTTAACAATGAGCAGTTCTTC
CASSLANLNNEQFF
>TRBV5-8|TRBJ1-5|few|-
TGTGCCAGCAGCTTGGGGATAGGCAATCAGCCCCAGCATTTT
CASSLGIGNQPQHF
>TRBV14|TRBJ2-1|medium-sized|-
TGTGCCAGCAGCACAGGACTGAACCCTAGAGAGCAGTTCTTC
CASSTGLNPREQFF
>TRBV28|TRBJ1-5|-|-
TGTGCCAGCAGTTTACGGGGGAGGGCCCAGCATTTT
CASSLRGRAQHF
>TRBV19|TRBJ2-1|-|TRBD2
TGTGCCAGTAGCAGACTAGCGGGAGAGAATGAGCAGTTCTTC
CASSRLAGENEQFF
>TRBV28|TRBJ2-1|few|-
TGTGCCAGCCGACCGCCAGGGGGGTTTAATGAGCAGTTCTTC
CASRPPGGFNEQFF
>TRBV19|TRBJ1-5|medium-sized|-
TGTGCCAGTACCACGGCGGGGGGAAATCAGCCCCAGCATTTT
CASTTAGGNQPQHF
>TRBV19|TRBJ2-2|few|-
TGTGCCAGTAGTACATACCTAGCGAGTAACGGGGAGCTGTTTTTT
CASSTYLASNGELFF
>TRBV9|TRBJ2-2|-|-
TGTGCCAGCAGCGTAGATGGTAGCCCGGCCGGGGAGCTGTTTTTT
CASSVDGSPAGELFF
>TRBV7-9|TRBJ2-5|-|-
TGTGCCAGCAGCTTCCGGGACGGACAAGAGACCCAGTACTTC
CASSFRDGQETQYF
>TRBV11-3|TRBJ1-1|once|-
TGTGCCAGCAGCCCTACGCGGGGGAACTCTGAAGCTTTCTTT
CASSPTRGNSEAFF
>TRBV6-1|TRBJ1-3|once|-
TGTGCCAGTACCTACTCTGGAAACACCATATATTTT
CASTYSGNTIYF
>TRBV29-1|TRBJ1-2|medium-sized|-
TGCAGCGTTCCAGGGCGGGATGGCTACACCTTC
CSVPGRDGYTF
>TRBV27|TRBJ2-5|-|-
TGTGCCAGCAGTGGAGGCCAAGAGACCCAGTACTTC
CASSGGQETQYF
>TRBV11-2|TRBJ2-5|-|-
TGTGCCAGCAGCTTAGGTTTAGCGCCTCCCCAAGAGACCCAGTACTTC
CASSLGLAPPQETQYF
>TRBV6-1|TRBJ1-1|-|-
TGTGCCAGCACCGGGACGACTGAAGCTTTCTTT
CASTGTTEAFF